This T cell receptor (beta chain) was recovered during a study of vaccination and CD4 T cells after COVID-19. Study information: Stimuli were overlapping spike peptide pools of SARS-CoV-2 and three common cold coronaviruses (HCoV-NL63, HCoV-OC43, HCoV-229E).

The germline gives CDR1 MNHEY, CDR2 SVGEGT. V trimming: 6 bases; J trimming: 3 bases; junction bases outside the gene matches: 10. The CDR3 totals 15 residues. This sample's treatment: roughly nine-day PBMC culture with coronavirus spike peptide pools or control peptides (ViraFEST assay). TCR sequencing followed the expansion of antigen-specific T cells with peptide pools in ViraFEST. Cultured CD4+ T-cell DNA underwent Oncomine TCR Beta short-read sequencing. TCRdb fed the PCR reads into MiXCR, producing one record per CDR3 protein. The data show more than 20,000 distinct CDR3 sequences, with 70% seen just once and 8.6% held by the top ten. Turning to this clonotype: Its matching antigen is unknown.

The sequence was obtained from a human donor who had recovered from COVID-19. The rearrangement uses TRBV6-2 or TRBV6-3 and TRBJ2-5; TRBD2 matches at 7 bases. Sequences were obtained from CD4+ T cells from blood, cultured in vitro. For the CDR3, the DNA is TGTGCCAGCAGCCTGGGGGGGAATCTAAAAGAGACCCAGTACTTC. Translating gives CASSLGGNLKETQYF.